This TCR beta chain is from a study of siplizumab effects on memory and regulatory T cells. Study-wide results and caveats: Most alloreactive clones went unmapped to unstimulated subsets; only a minor fraction mapped. Memory cells seemed less diverse than naive T cells, which seemed major alloresponse contributors.

Libraries were prepared by immunoSEQ multiplex PCR; TCRdb keeps only in-frame clonotypes and omits some of them. Of 100,000 or so clones listed, 80% to 95% are singletons. The CDR3 is 13 amino acids. Per germline, CDR1 SNHLY and CDR2 FYNNEI. Trimming at V came to 5 bases and at J to 5 bases, leaving 5 bases not matched to a gene. Regarding this clone: Its specificity is not known.

The source is a human donor in good health. The sample consisted of non-Treg CD4+ T cells sorted from blood. The V and J genes are TRBV2 and TRBJ1-2, with TRBD1 matching over 7 bases. The CDR3 DNA is TGTGCCAGCAGTTCCTTACAGGGGTATGGCTACACCTTC. Its protein product is CASSSLQGYGYTF.